This T cell receptor (beta chain) was observed in a study of blood T cell dynamics during melanoma immunotherapy. Each bulk PBMC sample had approximately 0.35 ug DNA loaded. Assay used: immunoSEQ multiplex PCR; TCRdb lists only in-frame clones, some missing. The repertoire holds under 15,000 clones, with roughly 85% as singletons. Between the trimmed V and J ends, which lost 4 bases and 4 bases, there was a span of 10 bases. Germline V gene sequence: CDR1 MNHEY, CDR2 SMNVEV (reference sequence). The CDR3 sequence is 13 residues long. Time point meaning: week 3, after first cycle of checkpoint inhibitor. Whole-study findings and limits: It remained unknown if the driving T cell clones were melanoma-specific.

Turning to this clone: Its antigen is undetermined.

The chain carries TRBV27 and TRBJ1-1; unclear D gene. Specimen: blood, collected from a patient treated with checkpoint blockade. The TCR was taken from a human donor with melanoma. This chain's CDR3 is CASSSHSSTEAFF. The CDR3 region has the DNA TGTGCCAGCAGTTCCCATTCGAGCACTGAAGCTTTCTTT.